This TCR beta chain was found in a study of OX40 agonist ivuxolimab in advanced cancers. Study context: Partial responses were seen in three patients, one with hepatocellular carcinoma and two with cutaneous melanoma.

With baseline, cycle 4 day 1, and cycle 7 day 1 as timepoints, blood was sampled. Turning to this clone: Its target is not known.

Study outcomes and limitations: Some of the lowest clonal expansion was seen in partial responders at 0.1-3.0 mg/kg. In CD8+ T cells, expanded clones were on average more numerous than in CD4+.

There are 14 residues in the CDR3. With V trimmed by 1 base and J by 8 bases, 3 bases remained unmatched. CDR1 GTSNPN and CDR2 SVGIG come from the germline V gene (reference sequence). Sequencing used immunoSEQ multiplex PCR; TCRdb keeps in-frame clones, though not all of them. The repertoire consists of tens of thousands of clones, with about 90% occurring once and the leading ten covering about 0.41%. This receptor was taken from an adult with an advanced solid tumor such as melanoma, head and neck, liver or kidney cancer. The source was CD4+ or CD8+ T cells sorted from blood, collected in a trial of the OX40 agonist ivuxolimab. J is TRBJ1-4 and V is TRBV30; 11 positions agree with TRBD1. The CDR3 loop reads CAWSGDRGEEKLFF. CDR3 nucleotide sequence: TGTGCCTGGAGTGGGGACAGGGGGGAAGAAAAACTGTTTTTT.